This passage covers 23 T cell receptor beta chains from one sample sequenced in a study of OX40 agonist ivuxolimab in advanced cancers. The method was immunoSEQ multiplex PCR; TCRdb's version includes in-frame clones alone and lacks a portion of them. The repertoire consists of around 67,000 clones, with 80% occurring once and the leading ten covering 8.2%. The sequencing here drew on CD4+ or CD8+ T cells sorted from blood, taken in a trial of the OX40 agonist ivuxolimab. Source of these receptors: an adult with an advanced solid tumor such as melanoma, head and neck, liver or kidney cancer.

In this sample, this clone turned up a few times. The chain is built from TRBV5-5 and TRBJ2-2; D uncertain. Trimming shortened V by 0 bases and J by 4 bases, and 7 bases separated the two germline ends. The CDR3 consists of 14 residues. Germline CDR1 is SGHKS and CDR2 is YYEKEE (reference sequence). The CDR3 DNA reads TGTGCCAGCAGCTTGGGGGCCCTCACCGGGGAGCTGTTTTTT. Amino acids: CASSLGALTGELFF.

The J gene is TRBJ1-1, the V gene TRBV20-1; D gene ambiguous. From germline, CDR1 is DFQATT and CDR2 SNEGSKA (reference sequence). The CDR3 has 11 residues. Trimming removed 8 bases at V and 11 bases at J, with 18 bases between. The chain's CDR3 is CSPTLGRGAFF. The CDR3 bases are TGCAGTCCAACTTTAGGGCGAGGGGCTTTCTTT.

The CDR3 reads CASSSGAGDYGYTF. The CDR3 nucleotides are TGTGCCAGCAGCTCGGGGGCCGGCGACTATGGCTACACCTTC. This sequence joins TRBV7-2 and TRBJ1-2, with D possibly matching TRBD1 (6 bases). In germline, CDR1 is SGHTA, CDR2 FQGNSA. Trimming removed 4 bases from V and 3 bases from J, with 12 bases in between. There are 14 residues in the CDR3.

The chain couples TRBV5-4 to TRBJ2-1; 8 nucleotides line up with TRBD2. Trimming at V came to 2 bases and at J to 4 bases, leaving 8 bases not matched to a gene. The CDR3 spans 16 residues. Germline V gives CDR1 SGHNT, CDR2 YYREEE (reference sequence). The CDR3 DNA is TGTGCCAGCAGCTTCCAGCGGGAGTTCGGTTACAATGAGCAGTTCTTC. Its translation: CASSFQREFGYNEQFF.

The rearrangement uses TRBV6-5 and TRBJ1-1, with D possibly matching TRBD1 (6 bases). Germline CDR1 MNHEY, CDR2 SVGAGI. CDR3 length: 14 residues. Deletions cut 6 bases from V and 0 bases from J, with 11 bases between. The CDR3 coding sequence is TGTGCCAGCAGGGGGGGCGGTTTGAACACTGAAGCTTTCTTT. Its translation is CASRGGGLNTEAFF.

The chain carries TRBV6-5 and TRBJ1-1, with D perhaps TRBD1 (5 bases). The CDR3 length is 14 residues. Germline V gives CDR1 MNHEY, CDR2 SVGAGI. V was pared by 6 bases and J by 3 bases, with 14 bases between. For the CDR3, the DNA is TGTGCCAGCAGATCGTTGGGGGGGGACACTGAAGCTTTCTTT. As protein: CASRSLGGDTEAFF.

The rearrangement joins TRBV7-9 to TRBJ2-3, with a weak D call TRBD2 (6 bases). The CDR3 consists of 13 residues. V lost 3 bases, J lost 9 bases, and 13 bases lay in between. Germline-derived CDR1 and CDR2 are SEHNR and FQNEAQ (reference sequence). The DNA of the CDR3 is TGTGCCAGCAGCTTGGGTGAGGAGGGGACGCAGTATTTT. Its protein is CASSLGEEGTQYF. Using reference TRBV7-9 and TRBJ2-3 for the parts outside the CDR3, the full variable domain is DTGVSQNPRHKITKRGQNVTFRCDPISEHNRLYWYRQTLGQGPEFLTYFQNEAQLEKSRLLSDRFSAERPKGSFSTLEIQRTEQGDSAMYLCASSLGEEGTQYFGPGTRLTVL.

The chain joins TRBV2 to TRBJ2-3, with 10 bases aligning to TRBD2. The junction had 5 bases not matched to a gene; V was cut back by 11 bases and J by 0 bases. The CDR3 runs 14 residues. Germline lookup yields CDR1 SNHLY and CDR2 FYNNEI. CDR3 region: CADKTSGSTDTQYF. The CDR3 DNA reads TGTGCCGACAAGACTAGCGGGAGCACAGATACGCAGTATTTT.

V gene TRBV5-4 combines with J gene TRBJ2-3; D not certain. The CDR3 totals 15 residues. Trimming removed 2 bases at V and 7 bases at J, with 17 bases between. Germline CDR1 reads SGHNT; CDR2 reads YYREEE (reference sequence). The CDR3 DNA reads as TGTGCCAGCAGCTTAAGAGGCGGCCCCTCGAATACGCAGTATTTT. This translates into CASSLRGGPSNTQYF.

In its sample, this clone was seen a few times. J is TRBJ2-3 and V is TRBV28; no clear D. Trimming took 6 bases from V and 0 from J, leaving 7 bases between them. The CDR3 is made up of 13 amino acids. Germline CDR1 reads MDHEN; CDR2 reads SYDVKM. CDR3 amino acids: CASSSPSTDTQYF. In DNA form, the CDR3 reads TGTGCCAGCAGCTCCCCTAGCACAGATACGCAGTATTTT.

The chain employs TRBV6-1 and TRBJ1-3, with TRBD1 identical over 8 bases. The CDR3 has 13 amino acids. Per germline, CDR1 MNHNS and CDR2 SASEGT. The V and J ends lost 1 base and 11 bases, in that order; junction bases with no gene match: 4. The CDR3 coding sequence is TGTGCCAGCAGTGAAGGACAGGGGATGCCCATATATTTT. Its translation: CASSEGQGMPIYF.

The chain recombines TRBV5-8 with TRBJ1-1; D is unresolved. The germline gives CDR1 SGHTS, CDR2 YDEGEE. This CDR3 has 15 amino acids. V lost 4 bases and J 6 bases, leaving 19 bases between the germline ends. The CDR3 nucleotides are TGTGCCAGCAGCCTAGAGACCTTCGTTGGGGCTGAAGCTTTCTTT. It encodes CASSLETFVGAEAFF.

This clone appeared once. Distinct nucleotide sequences in the sample also encode this CDR3. The V and J genes are TRBV30 and TRBJ1-1, with D hard to call. This CDR3 has 13 amino acids. The germline V gene has CDR1 GTSNPN and CDR2 SVGIG (reference sequence). Trimming removed 0 bases at V and 1 base at J, with 6 bases between. Here the CDR3 reads CAWSVYGNTEAFF. The CDR3, as DNA: TGTGCCTGGAGTGTATATGGGAACACTGAAGCTTTCTTT.

This clone showed up just a few times. This chain connects TRBV11-3 to TRBJ2-3, with D maybe TRBD1 (5 bases). CDR3 size: 16 residues. V was trimmed by 5 bases and J by 1 base, leaving 16 bases between them. CDR1 and CDR2 from the germline V gene are SGHNT and YENEEA. CDR3: CASSLQGLFGTDTQYF. The CDR3 DNA sequence: TGTGCCAGCAGCCTCCAGGGTCTGTTTGGCACAGATACGCAGTATTTT.

This clone was counted once. This chain links TRBV7-2 with TRBJ2-3; the D call may be TRBD1 or TRBD2 (6 bases each). This CDR3 comprises 15 residues. Germline CDR1 is SGHTA and CDR2 is FQGNSA. V was clipped by 7 bases and J by 0 bases, with 14 bases between them. In DNA form, the CDR3 reads TGTGCCAGCACCCCTTGGGGGGCTAGCACAGATACGCAGTATTTT. Residues: CASTPWGASTDTQYF.

V gene TRBV6-6 combines with J gene TRBJ2-4; D uncertain. The V end lost 2 bases, the J end lost 0 bases, and 5 bases lay between the germline ends. Germline-derived CDR1 and CDR2 are MNHNY and SVGAGI (reference sequence). The CDR3 is 14 residues long. CDR3 coding DNA: TGTGCCAGCAGTTACAGGGCAGCCAAAAACATTCAGTACTTC. This sequence encodes CASSYRAAKNIQYF.

This clone was observed once. This rearrangement joins TRBV19 to TRBJ1-2, with D unresolved. Trimming stripped 7 bases from V and 6 bases from J, with 12 bases between. CDR3 length: 12 residues. The germline CDR1 and CDR2 sequences are LNHDA and SQIVND (reference sequence). The DNA for the CDR3 is TGTGCCAGTAACCCTCGGGCGGATGGCTACACCTTC. This translates into CASNPRADGYTF.

The chain employs TRBV6-7 and TRBJ2-7, with 7 bases aligning to TRBD1. TRBV6-7 is classed as an ORF, of uncertain function. The length of the CDR3 is 12 residues. After removal of 2 bases from V and 12 bases from J, the junction contained 7 bases not matched to a gene. CDR3 bases: TGTGCCAGCAGTTACCTTGACAGGGTTCGGTACTTC. Protein product: CASSYLDRVRYF.

The rearrangement uses TRBV18 and TRBJ1-3; D gene uncertain. Between the trimmed V and J ends, which lost 0 bases and 2 bases, there was a span of 8 bases. CDR1 KGHSH and CDR2 LQKENI come from the germline V gene. The CDR3 covers 15 residues. The CDR3 sequence is CASSPPNRAGNTIYF. The DNA of the CDR3 is TGTGCCAGCTCACCACCAAACAGAGCTGGAAACACCATATATTTT.

The chain is built from TRBV10-3 and TRBJ2-6; a weak D match, TRBD1 (6 bases). Trimming took 4 bases from V and 3 from J, leaving 10 bases between them. Germline V lookup: CDR1 ENHRY, CDR2 SYGVKD. The CDR3 spans 15 residues. DNA for the CDR3: TGTGCCATCAGTGCACAGGGTTTTGGGGCCAACGTCCTGACTTTC. Translated: CAISAQGFGANVLTF.

V usage is TRBV9 and J usage is TRBJ1-6; 7 nucleotides align to TRBD1. The ends lost 3 bases at V and 8 bases at J; junction bases unmatched: 8. CDR1 is SGDLS, CDR2 YYNGEE, per germline. The CDR3 is made up of 15 amino acids. CDR3 region: CASSASQGRDSPLHF. In DNA form, the CDR3 reads TGTGCCAGCAGCGCCTCACAGGGGAGGGATTCACCCCTCCACTTT.

The CDR3 region has the DNA TGTGCCAGTACAGGGTCGGCTTACACCGGGGAGCTGTTTTTT. This gives the protein CASTGSAYTGELFF. The chain couples TRBV19 to TRBJ2-2; D may be TRBD1 (5 bases). The CDR3 is made up of 14 amino acids. Per germline, CDR1 LNHDA and CDR2 SQIVND (reference sequence). V lost 7 bases, J lost 3 bases, and 12 bases lay in between.

This chain links TRBV6-1 with TRBJ2-2; D uncertain. Per the germline V gene, CDR1 is MNHNS and CDR2 is SASEGT. The CDR3 loop spans 14 amino acids. The germline V and J ends were trimmed by 0 bases and 7 bases, with 9 bases remaining between them. The CDR3 sequence: CASSEAGFDGELFF. The DNA for the CDR3 is TGTGCCAGCAGTGAAGCGGGGTTCGACGGGGAGCTGTTTTTT.